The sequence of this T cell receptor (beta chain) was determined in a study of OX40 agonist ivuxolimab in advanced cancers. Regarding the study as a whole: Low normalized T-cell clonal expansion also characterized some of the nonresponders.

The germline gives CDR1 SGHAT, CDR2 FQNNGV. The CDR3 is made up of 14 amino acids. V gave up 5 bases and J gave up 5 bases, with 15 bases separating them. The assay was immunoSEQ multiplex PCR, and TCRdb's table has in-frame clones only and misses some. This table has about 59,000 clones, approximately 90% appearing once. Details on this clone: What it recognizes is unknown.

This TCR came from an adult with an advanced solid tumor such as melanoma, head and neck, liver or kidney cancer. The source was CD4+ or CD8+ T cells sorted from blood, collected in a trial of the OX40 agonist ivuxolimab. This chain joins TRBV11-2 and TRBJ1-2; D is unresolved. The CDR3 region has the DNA TGTGCCAGCAGCCCGACCTTCGGAGGATATGGCTACACCTTC. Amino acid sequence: CASSPTFGGYGYTF.